A selection of T cell receptor beta chains follows, all from one sample in a study of OX40 agonist ivuxolimab in advanced cancers. The data were produced by immunoSEQ multiplex PCR, yet TCRdb's version contains in-frame clones alone and is incomplete. The sample has 45,000 to 60,000 clones; approximately 91% are singletons. The sample was CD4+ or CD8+ T cells sorted from blood, taken in a trial of the OX40 agonist ivuxolimab. Source of these receptors: an adult with an advanced solid tumor such as melanoma, head and neck, liver or kidney cancer. Each CDR3 is given with its conserved first and last residue.

len | v_gene | CDR3aa
16 | TRBV5-4 | CASSLGGRIGNEKLFF
14 | TRBV5-1 | CASSLAEGNTEAFF
18 | TRBV6-1 | CASSGRQGGRSSYNEQFF
17 | TRBV2 | CASRSRGGKTLSYEQYF
14 | TRBV6-6 | CASSYAGQNYGYTF
15 | TRBV5-4 | CASSLDSQTQVTQYF
17 | TRBV18 | CASSPNQLRVTYNEQFF
13 | TRBV6-5 | CASSYGREYGYTF
15 | TRBV10-3 | CAISDLAGSYNEQFF
15 | TRBV5-6 | CASSLSGSYTDTQYF
14 | TRBV5-1 | CASSPVAGVETQYF
12 | TRBV29-1 | CSGQGAQETQYF
14 | TRBV4-1 | CASSKGLNVREQYF
14 | TRBV9 | CASSVGTGNQPQHF
16 | TRBV11-2 | CASSFQAGYRAGTQYF
13 | TRBV6-5 | CASRLRGTGELFF
14 | TRBV5-8 | CASSLGLAAPPRFF
15 | TRBV21-1 | CASSKGALEDQPQHF
14 | TRBV6-1 | CASSGRTGRDGYTF
16 | TRBV4-1 | CASSRRGGMANEKLFF
15 | TRBV7-9 | CASSYTGSAVSIQYF
14 | TRBV16 | CASGTSGSMDEQFF
16 | TRBV9 | CASSVKGDTSPGTQYF
14 | TRBV7-9 | CASSPRTGWNEQFF
14 | TRBV11-3 | CASSLEGRSYEQYF
17 | TRBV5-1 | CASSPIVGLKSSYEQYF
18 | TRBV4-1 | CASSQDPLAGAIYNEQFF
13 | TRBV5-1 | CASSPIHGYEQYF
16 | TRBV19 | CASSSPGTGTSYEQYF
17 | TRBV5-4 | CASSPDRGPRATGELFF
11 | TRBV6-1 | CASSFLAEAFF
15 | TRBV28 | CASSLAGTPNYGYTF
17 | TRBV15 | CATSRDMRTADTYGYTF
15 | TRBV5-1 | CASSASSGPKGKAFF
17 | TRBV9 | CASSVGSGGENTGELFF
13 | TRBV15 | CATSKGQNEKLFF
16 | TRBV9 | CASSPRGGENTGELFF